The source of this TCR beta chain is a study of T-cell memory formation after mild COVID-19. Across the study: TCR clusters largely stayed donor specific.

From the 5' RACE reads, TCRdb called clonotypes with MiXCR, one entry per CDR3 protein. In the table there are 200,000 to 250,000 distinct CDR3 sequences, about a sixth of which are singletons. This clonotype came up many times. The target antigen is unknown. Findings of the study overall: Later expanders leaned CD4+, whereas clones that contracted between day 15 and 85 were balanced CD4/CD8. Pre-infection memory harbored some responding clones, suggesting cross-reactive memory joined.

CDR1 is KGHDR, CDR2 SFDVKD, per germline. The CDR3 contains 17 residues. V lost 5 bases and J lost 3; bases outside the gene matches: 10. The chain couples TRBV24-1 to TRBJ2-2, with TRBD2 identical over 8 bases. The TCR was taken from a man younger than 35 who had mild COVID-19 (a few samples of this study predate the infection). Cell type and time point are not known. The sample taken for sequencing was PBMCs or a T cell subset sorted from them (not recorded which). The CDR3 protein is CATSVFGGGLDTGELFF. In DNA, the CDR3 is TGTGCCACCAGTGTTTTCGGGGGGGGCCTTGACACCGGGGAGCTGTTTTTT.